The present entry profiles one T cell receptor (beta chain) with its context. The CDR3 is 14 residues long. Germline CDR1 is MGHRA and CDR2 is YSYEKL. V trimming: 4 bases; J trimming: 5 bases; junction bases outside the gene matches: 7. Profiling relied on immunoSEQ multiplex PCR, and the TCRdb table lists in-frame clones only, not all of them. Altogether around 2,100,000 clones are present, about 95% being singletons, with the ten largest covering 1.2%. CD45RO-negative, CCR7-positively selected cells formed the naive CD8 fraction, excluding terminally differentiated effector memory CD45RA+ cells. This entry is derived from a study of shared clonotypes between healthy human individuals.

The sequencing input was naive CD8+ T cells sorted from blood. The genes are TRBV4-1 and TRBJ2-5; 7 nucleotides match TRBD1. This TCR came from a man between 18 and 35 years old in good health. The CDR3 protein is CASSPLDREETQYF. The CDR3 bases are TGCGCCAGCAGCCCATTAGACAGGGAGGAGACCCAGTACTTC.